This is a list of T cell receptor beta chains from one sample in a study of T cell responses to AZD1222 COVID-19 vaccine. Clones were sequenced by immunoSEQ multiplex PCR, and TCRdb holds only the in-frame ones, with some missing. Among approximately 130,000 clones listed, 80% to 90% were seen once. Sequences were derived from peripheral blood, sampled 28 days after the second AZD1222 dose. Receptors were obtained from an adult who received the AZD1222 COVID-19 vaccine. Both conserved end residues are part of each CDR3. The D gene is left open where the match is weak. Part of the rows lack a size; the others show once, few, many or a class for expanded clones.

abundance,len,j_gene,v_gene,d_gene,CDR3aa,CDR3nt
.,16,TRBJ1-2,TRBV14,.,CASSSRWGRGTLGYTF,TGTGCCAGCAGCTCCCGATGGGGTCGGGGGACACTTGGCTACACCTTC
.,14,TRBJ2-3,TRBV6-5,.,CATTDLQTGDTQYF,TGTGCCACCACGGACCTACAAACTGGCGATACGCAGTATTTT
.,15,TRBJ1-1,TRBV19,.,CASSIRSDISTEAFF,TGTGCCAGTAGTATCCGGTCTGACATCTCCACTGAAGCTTTCTTT
few,13,TRBJ1-6,TRBV30,.,CAWSPSYNSPLHF,TGTGCCTGGAGCCCAAGCTATAATTCACCCCTCCACTTT
.,17,TRBJ2-6,TRBV4-3,.,CASSQEGGYSGANVLTF,TGCGCCAGCAGCCAAGAAGGAGGATACTCTGGGGCCAACGTCCTGACTTTC
.,14,TRBJ1-1,TRBV5-4,TRBD1,CASSSGQGDAEAFF,TGTGCCAGCAGCTCGGGACAGGGGGACGCTGAAGCTTTCTTT
.,14,TRBJ1-2,TRBV2,.,CASSGDSRTQGYTF,TGTGCCAGCAGTGGGGACTCCAGGACGCAGGGCTACACCTTC
.,16,TRBJ2-3,TRBV7-3,.,CASSFRGRTSTDTQYF,TGTGCCAGCAGCTTTAGGGGTAGGACTAGCACAGATACGCAGTATTTT
.,14,TRBJ1-4,TRBV5-1,.,CASSFSDTNEKLFF,TGCGCCAGCAGCTTCTCCGACACTAATGAAAAACTGTTTTTT
once,14,TRBJ1-2,TRBV6-6,TRBD1,CASSSPGQGGGYTF,TGTGCCAGCAGTTCCCCTGGACAGGGCGGAGGCTACACCTTC
once,16,TRBJ2-7,TRBV5-1,TRBD2,CASSLGLAGGLHEQYF,TGCGCCAGCAGCTTGGGACTAGCGGGAGGTCTCCACGAGCAGTACTTC
.,16,TRBJ2-3,TRBV5-5,TRBD2,CASSKGLAGLTDTQYF,TGTGCCAGCAGCAAGGGACTAGCGGGACTCACAGATACGCAGTATTTT
.,14,TRBJ1-1,TRBV18,TRBD1,CASSIGGAGTEAFF,TGTGCCAGCTCAATAGGGGGCGCGGGTACTGAAGCTTTCTTT
.,12,TRBJ1-5,TRBV19,.,CASSIGSQPQHF,TGTGCCAGTAGTATCGGCAGTCAGCCCCAGCATTTT
.,14,TRBJ1-4,TRBV5-1,TRBD1,CASTPGGNNEKLFF,TGCGCCAGCACCCCAGGGGGTAATAATGAAAAACTGTTTTTT
.,13,TRBJ2-7,TRBV7-9,TRBD1,CASSDGQGYEQYF,TGTGCCAGCAGCGATGGACAGGGCTACGAGCAGTACTTC
.,13,TRBJ1-5,TRBV2,.,CASTLAPGRPQHF,TGTGCCAGCACCCTTGCCCCGGGAAGGCCCCAGCATTTT
.,13,TRBJ2-3,TRBV29-1,.,CSVDRPSTDTQYF,TGCAGCGTTGATCGGCCCAGCACAGATACGCAGTATTTT
.,13,TRBJ2-2,TRBV18,.,CASSPVNTGELFF,TGTGCCAGCTCACCAGTGAACACCGGGGAGCTGTTTTTT
.,15,TRBJ1-5,TRBV29-1,.,CSVGGSGMGNQPQHF,TGCAGCGTTGGAGGTTCAGGGATGGGCAATCAGCCCCAGCATTTT
.,11,TRBJ2-5,TRBV19,.,CASSMRETQYF,TGTGCCAGTAGTATGAGGGAGACCCAGTACTTC
.,14,TRBJ2-3,TRBV6-5,.,CATRDRFRTDTQYF,TGTGCCACCCGGGACCGATTCCGCACAGATACGCAGTATTTT
.,13,TRBJ1-2,TRBV4-1,.,CASSQEGSYGYTF,TGCGCCAGCAGCCAAGAGGGTAGCTATGGCTACACCTTC
.,14,TRBJ2-7,TRBV10-3,.,CAISRPRETYEQYF,TGTGCCATCAGTCGCCCCAGGGAAACCTACGAGCAGTACTTC
once,15,TRBJ1-2,TRBV7-9,.,CASSLAGEEWYGYTF,TGTGCCAGCAGCTTAGCAGGGGAAGAATGGTATGGCTACACCTTC
.,13,TRBJ1-1,TRBV5-8,.,CASSFAVLTEAFF,TGTGCCAGCAGCTTCGCGGTCCTCACTGAAGCTTTCTTT
.,14,TRBJ2-1,TRBV29-1,.,CSVDGRAPGDEQFF,TGCAGCGTTGACGGTAGGGCCCCCGGGGATGAGCAGTTCTTC
.,16,TRBJ1-1,TRBV7-6,.,CASSLLQGRDGTEAFF,TGTGCCAGCAGCTTATTGCAGGGGCGGGATGGCACTGAAGCTTTCTTT
once,15,TRBJ2-3,TRBV12-5,TRBD1,CASGLGGAGTDTQYF,TGTGCTAGTGGTCTAGGGGGCGCCGGCACAGATACGCAGTATTTT
few,15,TRBJ1-1,TRBV5-1,.,CASSSSTVSGTEAFF,TGCGCCAGCAGCTCCTCGACAGTTTCGGGGACTGAAGCTTTCTTT
.,14,TRBJ2-7,TRBV5-5,.,CASSPNRDSYEQYF,TGTGCCAGCAGCCCAAACAGGGACTCCTACGAGCAGTACTTC
.,15,TRBJ1-1,TRBV19,TRBD1,CASSIDRTGVPEAFF,TGTGCCAGTAGTATAGATCGGACAGGGGTCCCTGAAGCTTTCTTT
.,15,TRBJ1-1,TRBV6-5,.,CASSLQGWGNTEAFF,TGTGCCAGCAGTCTACAGGGTTGGGGGAACACTGAAGCTTTCTTT
.,17,TRBJ2-1,TRBV4-3,TRBD2,CASSRITTSGGAYEQFF,TGCGCCAGCAGCCGCATAACGACTAGCGGGGGGGCCTATGAGCAGTTCTTC
few,12,TRBJ1-1,TRBV2,.,CASYRMNTEAFF,TGTGCCAGTTATAGGATGAACACTGAAGCTTTCTTT
.,14,TRBJ2-7,TRBV3-1/TRBV3-2,.,CASSPSGAIYEQYF,TGTGCCAGCAGCCCCTCGGGAGCGATATACGAGCAGTACTTC
.,13,TRBJ2-5,TRBV10-1,.,CASSGGPGETQYF,TGCGCCAGCAGTGGCGGCCCTGGAGAGACCCAGTACTTC
.,19,TRBJ2-1,TRBV24-1,.,CATSATLVKLADSYNEQFF,TGTGCCACCAGTGCCACTCTCGTCAAGCTAGCAGACTCCTACAATGAGCAGTTCTTC
once,14,TRBJ1-2,TRBV7-2,TRBD1,CASSPRGRGEGYTF,TGTGCCAGCAGTCCCCGGGGCAGGGGGGAAGGCTACACCTTC
.,16,TRBJ1-3,TRBV7-9,.,CASSIGPYSSGNTIYF,TGTGCCAGCAGCATCGGACCGTATAGCTCTGGAAACACCATATATTTT
.,15,TRBJ2-3,TRBV29-1,TRBD2,CSVPGLAGPTDTQYF,TGCAGCGTTCCGGGACTAGCGGGACCCACAGATACGCAGTATTTT
.,17,TRBJ2-6,TRBV29-1,.,CSVVFGTAFTGANVLTF,TGCAGCGTTGTTTTCGGGACGGCCTTTACTGGGGCCAACGTCCTGACTTTC
.,17,TRBJ1-3,TRBV23-1,.,CASSQNPGTLSGNTIYF,TGCGCCAGCAGTCAAAACCCCGGGACACTCTCTGGAAACACCATATATTTT
.,16,TRBJ1-1,TRBV5-1,.,CASSPIPQSGESEAFF,TGCGCCAGCAGCCCTATCCCACAGAGCGGGGAGAGTGAAGCTTTCTTT
.,13,TRBJ1-1,TRBV5-1,.,CASSLAEARYAFF,TGCGCCAGCAGCTTGGCCGAGGCACGATATGCTTTCTTT
.,14,TRBJ1-5,TRBV7-9,.,CASSGGHRDQPQHF,TGTGCCAGCAGCGGGGGGCATAGGGATCAGCCCCAGCATTTT
.,16,TRBJ1-4,TRBV4-3,.,CASSQDSRPTNEKLFF,TGCGCCAGCAGCCAAGATTCCAGGCCAACTAATGAAAAACTGTTTTTT
.,13,TRBJ1-2,TRBV27,.,CASSLRFNYGYTF,TGTGCCAGCAGTTTGAGGTTTAACTATGGCTACACCTTC
.,15,TRBJ2-1,TRBV9,.,CASSVGSRDGNEQFF,TGTGCCAGCAGCGTAGGTTCCAGGGATGGCAATGAGCAGTTCTTC
.,16,TRBJ1-2,TRBV10-3,.,CAISELAPARDYGYTF,TGTGCCATCAGTGAGCTCGCCCCAGCGAGGGACTATGGCTACACCTTC
.,13,TRBJ2-1,TRBV25-1,.,CASRSGAYNEQFF,TGTGCCAGCCGTAGCGGAGCCTACAATGAGCAGTTCTTC
.,16,TRBJ2-1,TRBV19,TRBD1,CASSITRTGGYNEQFF,TGTGCCAGTAGTATAACCAGGACAGGGGGGTACAATGAGCAGTTCTTC
.,14,TRBJ1-4,TRBV2,.,CASSEGRRNEKLFF,TGTGCCAGCAGTGAGGGTCGGCGTAATGAAAAACTGTTTTTT
.,12,TRBJ2-2,TRBV18,.,CASSPSTGELFF,TGTGCCAGCTCACCTAGCACCGGGGAGCTGTTTTTT
.,15,TRBJ2-7,TRBV6-5,TRBD2,CASSYGTSQSYEQYF,TGTGCCAGCAGTTACGGGACTAGCCAATCCTACGAGCAGTACTTC
.,12,TRBJ1-2,TRBV18,.,CASSIRSGGYTF,TGTGCCAGCTCCATCAGGTCTGGTGGCTACACCTTC
.,15,TRBJ2-5,TRBV6-5,.,CASSPSWGDQETQYF,TGTGCCAGCAGTCCCTCGTGGGGGGACCAAGAGACCCAGTACTTC
.,15,TRBJ1-1,TRBV4-1,.,CASSQEVGGNTEAFF,TGCGCCAGCAGCCAAGAGGTTGGAGGGAACACTGAAGCTTTCTTT
.,15,TRBJ1-1,TRBV9,TRBD1,CASSPNDRGNTEAFF,TGTGCCAGCAGCCCAAACGACAGGGGGAACACTGAAGCTTTCTTT